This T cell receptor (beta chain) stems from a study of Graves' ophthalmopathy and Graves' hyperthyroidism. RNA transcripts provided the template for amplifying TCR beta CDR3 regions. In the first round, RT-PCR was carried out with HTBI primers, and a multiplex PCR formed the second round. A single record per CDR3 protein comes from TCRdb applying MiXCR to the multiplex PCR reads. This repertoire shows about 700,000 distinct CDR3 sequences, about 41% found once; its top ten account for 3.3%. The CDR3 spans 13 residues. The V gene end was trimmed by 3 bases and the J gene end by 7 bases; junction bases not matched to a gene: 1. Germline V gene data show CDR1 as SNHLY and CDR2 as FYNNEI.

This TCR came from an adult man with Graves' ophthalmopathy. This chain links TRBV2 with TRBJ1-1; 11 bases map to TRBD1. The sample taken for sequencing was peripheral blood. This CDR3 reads CASSEGQGGEAFF. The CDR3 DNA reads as TGTGCCAGCAGTGAGGGACAGGGGGGTGAAGCTTTCTTT.